The rows below give T cell receptor beta chains drawn from one sample of a study of cytomegalovirus exposure and HLA in healthy donors. Sequenced by immunoSEQ multiplex PCR; TCRdb stores in-frame clones only, minus some. The sample lists under 250,000 clones, about 88% occurring once. Sequencing was done on a sample of PBMCs. These receptors all stem from a man in his late teens or twenties in good health and CMV-seropositive. Both conserved end residues are trimmed from each CDR3.

V,CDR3
TRBV5-6,ASSLSKRESRETQY
TRBV15,ATSRTTGNDEQF
TRBV5-6,ASSPGVGAYGYT
TRBV2,ASTLGLAGSTDTQY
TRBV6-1,ASSERDLLRGYT
TRBV6-5,ASSYRDGYT
TRBV19,ASSQGGASYNEQF
TRBV11-2,ASSLPPRQGNSYEQY
TRBV27,ASSLSPPSGVNEQF
TRBV5-4,ASSVGLAGITDTQY
TRBV27,ASSLSRATGGYT
TRBV5-1,ASTPGAGASNEKLF
TRBV29-1,SVLSGRKDEQF
TRBV7-8,ASSLSGTYGYT
TRBV13,ASSPTPPGDTQY
TRBV27,ASSLITPYSYNEQF
TRBV6-5,ASSSSWALEKLF
TRBV7-2,ASSRGREETQY
TRBV5-1,ASSLGGLSNQPQH
TRBV4-3,ASSQELAGETDTQY
TRBV28,ASSPPPGISYEQY
TRBV5-4,ASSPTSDNEQF